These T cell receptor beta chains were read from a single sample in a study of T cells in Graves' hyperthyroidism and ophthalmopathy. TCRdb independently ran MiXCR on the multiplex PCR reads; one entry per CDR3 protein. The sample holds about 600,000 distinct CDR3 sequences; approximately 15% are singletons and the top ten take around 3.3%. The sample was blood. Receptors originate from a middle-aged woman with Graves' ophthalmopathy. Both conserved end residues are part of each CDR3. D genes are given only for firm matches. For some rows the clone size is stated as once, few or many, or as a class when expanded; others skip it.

CDR3nt: TGTGCCAGCAGCTCCCCCCGGGGGGGGGATGAAAAACTGTTTTTT
CDR3aa: CASSSPRGGDEKLFF
v_gene: TRBV11-2
abundance: -
j_gene: TRBJ1-4
d_gene: -

CDR3nt: TGTGCCAGCAGCACTACTAGCGGGAATACCGGGGAGCTGTTTTTT
CDR3aa: CASSTTSGNTGELFF
v_gene: TRBV5-6
abundance: -
j_gene: TRBJ2-2
d_gene: TRBD2

CDR3nt: TGTGCCAGCAGCCAAGATTTGGCTAGCGGCCACAATGAGCAGTTCTTC
CDR3aa: CASSQDLASGHNEQFF
v_gene: TRBV3-1
abundance: -
j_gene: TRBJ2-1
d_gene: TRBD2

CDR3nt: TGCGCCAGCAGCGATTACCACACGAACACTGAAGCTTTCTTT
CDR3aa: CASSDYHTNTEAFF
v_gene: TRBV5-1
abundance: few
j_gene: TRBJ1-1
d_gene: -

CDR3nt: TGCAGTGCAAAGGGACTAGAGCCTACAGATACGCAGTATTTT
CDR3aa: CSAKGLEPTDTQYF
v_gene: TRBV20-1
abundance: many
j_gene: TRBJ2-3
d_gene: TRBD2

CDR3nt: TGTGCCATCAGTGAGCCGAACGGCTATGGCTACACCTTC
CDR3aa: CAISEPNGYGYTF
v_gene: TRBV10-3
abundance: few
j_gene: TRBJ1-2
d_gene: -

CDR3nt: TGTGCCAGCAGTGAGGAACACTCCGTTTCGCAGGGAGGGTTCTTC
CDR3aa: CASSEEHSVSQGGFF
v_gene: TRBV6-2/TRBV6-3
abundance: few
j_gene: TRBJ2-1
d_gene: -

CDR3nt: TGTGCCAGCTTGCTGGGGGGGGGGTCGGATACGCAGTATTTT
CDR3aa: CASLLGGGSDTQYF
v_gene: TRBV6-1
abundance: many
j_gene: TRBJ2-3
d_gene: TRBD2

CDR3nt: TGCGCCAGCAGCCAAGATGCGGGGACCCAGTACTTC
CDR3aa: CASSQDAGTQYF
v_gene: TRBV4-1
abundance: few
j_gene: TRBJ2-5
d_gene: -

CDR3nt: TGCAGCGTAGCCACTAGCGGGAGCACAGATACGCAGTATTTT
CDR3aa: CSVATSGSTDTQYF
v_gene: TRBV29-1
abundance: many
j_gene: TRBJ2-3
d_gene: TRBD2

CDR3nt: TGCGCCAGCAGCCAAGATCAGACTAGCGGGGCCCCAGATACGCAGTATTTT
CDR3aa: CASSQDQTSGAPDTQYF
v_gene: TRBV4-1
abundance: few
j_gene: TRBJ2-3
d_gene: TRBD2

CDR3nt: TGTGCCAGCAGCCTCGTCGGGGATTCACCCCTCCACTTT
CDR3aa: CASSLVGDSPLHF
v_gene: TRBV3-1
abundance: many
j_gene: TRBJ1-6
d_gene: -

CDR3nt: TGCGCCAGCAGCCCCGCCCGTCGCGGGGATGGCACTGAAGCTTTCTTT
CDR3aa: CASSPARRGDGTEAFF
v_gene: TRBV5-1
abundance: few
j_gene: TRBJ1-1
d_gene: -

CDR3nt: TGTGCCAGCAGTGAATTCAAGGGGCTCGCAGATACGCAGTATTTT
CDR3aa: CASSEFKGLADTQYF
v_gene: TRBV25-1
abundance: -
j_gene: TRBJ2-3
d_gene: -

CDR3nt: TGTGCCAGCAGGTCGGAGGAGAGACGGAACACTGAGGCTTTCTTT
CDR3aa: CASRSEERRNTEAFF
v_gene: TRBV7-9
abundance: -
j_gene: TRBJ1-1
d_gene: -

CDR3nt: TGTGCCACCAGCAGAGAGAGGCGGGGATGGGAAGAGACCCAGTACTTC
CDR3aa: CATSRERRGWEETQYF
v_gene: TRBV15
abundance: -
j_gene: TRBJ2-5
d_gene: -

CDR3nt: TGCGCCAGCAGGGGCGTCTTGGGGAACACTGAAGCTTTCTTT
CDR3aa: CASRGVLGNTEAFF
v_gene: TRBV5-1
abundance: -
j_gene: TRBJ1-1
d_gene: -

CDR3nt: TGTGCCAGCAGTCCACAGACACTTGGCAATGAGCAGTTCTTC
CDR3aa: CASSPQTLGNEQFF
v_gene: TRBV12-3/TRBV12-4
abundance: -
j_gene: TRBJ2-1
d_gene: -

CDR3nt: TGTGCCAGCAGGAGGGACAGGCTCGCGAACACCGGGGAGCTGTTTTTT
CDR3aa: CASRRDRLANTGELFF
v_gene: TRBV27
abundance: many
j_gene: TRBJ2-2
d_gene: TRBD1

CDR3nt: TGTGCCAGCAGCTTAGATTATAACACAGATACGCAGCATTTT
CDR3aa: CASSLDYNTDTQHF
v_gene: TRBV7-2
abundance: -
j_gene: TRBJ1-5
d_gene: -

CDR3nt: TGCGCCAGCAGCTTGGAGGGGGAAGTCTACAATGAGCAGTTCTTC
CDR3aa: CASSLEGEVYNEQFF
v_gene: TRBV5-1
abundance: many
j_gene: TRBJ2-1
d_gene: -

CDR3nt: TGTGCCAGCACTCAGGGGGGGGACTATGGCTACACCTTC
CDR3aa: CASTQGGDYGYTF
v_gene: TRBV12-3/TRBV12-4
abundance: many
j_gene: TRBJ1-2
d_gene: TRBD1

CDR3nt: TGTGCCATCAGTGGGACAGGGCTTGAGCAGTTCTTC
CDR3aa: CAISGTGLEQFF
v_gene: TRBV10-3
abundance: few
j_gene: TRBJ2-1
d_gene: TRBD1

CDR3nt: TGTGCCAGCAGCTTAACCGCAACAGGGGAATCCTTCTACGAGCAGTACTTC
CDR3aa: CASSLTATGESFYEQYF
v_gene: TRBV7-3
abundance: few
j_gene: TRBJ2-7
d_gene: TRBD1

CDR3nt: TGTGCCAGCAGCCTCTACTCGCCAGGCGTAACTGAAGCTTTCTTT
CDR3aa: CASSLYSPGVTEAFF
v_gene: TRBV11-2
abundance: -
j_gene: TRBJ1-1
d_gene: -

CDR3nt: TGTGCCAGCACCCTCCACAGATTGAACACTGAAGCTTTCTTT
CDR3aa: CASTLHRLNTEAFF
v_gene: TRBV6-1
abundance: many
j_gene: TRBJ1-1
d_gene: -

CDR3nt: TGTGCCATCAGTGAAGTTAGCGGGACAGACCTCTCCTACAATGAGCAGTTCTTC
CDR3aa: CAISEVSGTDLSYNEQFF
v_gene: TRBV10-3
abundance: few
j_gene: TRBJ2-1
d_gene: -

CDR3nt: TGTGCCAGCAGCTTGGGCGGAGGGAAGAACACTGAAGCTTTCTTT
CDR3aa: CASSLGGGKNTEAFF
v_gene: TRBV7-9
abundance: -
j_gene: TRBJ1-1
d_gene: -

CDR3nt: TGTGCCAGCAGTTTATTCCAGGGGAACACCGGGGGGCTGTTTTTT
CDR3aa: CASSLFQGNTGGLFF
v_gene: TRBV12-3/TRBV12-4
abundance: few
j_gene: TRBJ2-2
d_gene: -

CDR3nt: TGTGCCAGCAGAGGGGGGTTCTACGAGCAGTACTTC
CDR3aa: CASRGGFYEQYF
v_gene: TRBV28
abundance: -
j_gene: TRBJ2-7
d_gene: -

CDR3nt: TGTGCCACCAGTGATAGCGGGAGGACCTACAATGAGCAGTTCTTC
CDR3aa: CATSDSGRTYNEQFF
v_gene: TRBV24-1
abundance: many
j_gene: TRBJ2-1
d_gene: TRBD2

CDR3nt: TGTGCCTGGAGTGTACAGACGGCCGGGGAGCTGTTTTTT
CDR3aa: CAWSVQTAGELFF
v_gene: TRBV30
abundance: -
j_gene: TRBJ2-2
d_gene: -

CDR3nt: TGTGCCAGCAGCCGGATGGCGGTCGGAGCTAACTATGGCCACACCTTC
CDR3aa: CASSRMAVGANYGHTF
v_gene: TRBV3-1
abundance: -
j_gene: TRBJ1-2
d_gene: -